One and the same sample provided the 5 T cell receptor beta chains below, sequenced in a study of cytomegalovirus exposure and HLA in healthy donors. It was with 60 Vbeta and 13 Jbeta primers that the PCR ran. Repertoires were generated with immunoSEQ multiplex PCR, while TCRdb's copy carries only in-frame clones and drops some. The repertoire holds about 230,000 clones, with approximately 85% as singletons. What was sequenced was PBMCs. The source is a girl aged 2 to 9 in good health and CMV-seronegative.

The genes are TRBV10-3 and TRBJ1-1; 7 nucleotides match TRBD1. The V and J ends lost 3 bases and 3 bases, in that order; junction bases with no gene match: 7. The germline CDR1 and CDR2 sequences are ENHRY and SYGVKD. CDR3 length: 15 residues. The chain's CDR3 is CAISDPGQRHTEAFF. The DNA of the CDR3 is TGTGCCATCAGTGATCCGGGACAGCGACACACTGAAGCTTTCTTT.

V and J are TRBV7-9 and TRBJ1-1; 8 bases are a match to TRBD1. With 3 bases clipped from V and 4 bases from J, the junction kept 7 bases outside the gene matches. The germline CDR1 and CDR2 sequences are SEHNR and FQNEAQ (reference sequence). The CDR3 runs 15 residues. CDR3 loop: CASSFQGAGSTEAFF. Written as DNA, the CDR3 is TGTGCCAGCAGCTTCCAGGGGGCGGGGAGCACTGAAGCTTTCTTT.

This chain uses TRBV18 with TRBJ2-7; TRBD2 agrees at 10 bases. The V segment lost 3 bases and the J segment 0 bases; nucleotides outside the gene matches: 8. The CDR3 length is 17 residues. Germline V gene data show CDR1 as KGHSH and CDR2 as LQKENI. CDR3 DNA: TGTGCCAGCTCACCCGGACTAGCGGCTGGAAGCTCCTACGAGCAGTACTTC. It codes for CASSPGLAAGSSYEQYF.

This CDR3 reads CASSGGVGLADNEQFF. The DNA for the CDR3 is TGTGCCAGCAGCGGAGGGGTCGGACTAGCGGACAATGAGCAGTTCTTC. The J gene is TRBJ2-1, the V gene TRBV7-2, with 10 bases fitting TRBD2. Germline trimming cut 5 bases from V and 5 bases from J; bases unmatched to any gene: 9. The CDR3 covers 16 residues. Germline CDR1 is SGHTA and CDR2 is FQGNSA.

This clone was detected a few times. This chain links TRBV5-1 with TRBJ2-2; TRBD1 agrees at 7 bases. CDR1 and CDR2 (germline): SGHRS, YFSETQ. The CDR3 extends over 16 amino acids. With V trimmed by 0 bases and J by 4 bases, 6 bases remained unmatched. CDR3 DNA sequence: TGCGCCAGCAGCTTGGAATCGGCAGGGGGCACCGGGGAGCTGTTTTTT. Protein sequence: CASSLESAGGTGELFF.